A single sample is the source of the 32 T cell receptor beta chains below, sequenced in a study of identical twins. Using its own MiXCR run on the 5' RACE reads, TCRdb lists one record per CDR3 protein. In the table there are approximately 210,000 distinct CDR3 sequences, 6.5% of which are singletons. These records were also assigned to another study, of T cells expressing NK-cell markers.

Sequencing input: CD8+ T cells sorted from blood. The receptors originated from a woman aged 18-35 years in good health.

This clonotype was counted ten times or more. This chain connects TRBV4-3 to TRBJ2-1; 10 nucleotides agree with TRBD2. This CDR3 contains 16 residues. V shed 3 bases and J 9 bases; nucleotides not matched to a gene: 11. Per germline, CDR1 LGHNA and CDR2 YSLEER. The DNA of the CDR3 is TGCGCCAGCAGCCAGGGACTAGCGTTCGGGGGGGGTGAGCAGTTCTTC. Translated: CASSQGLAFGGGEQFF.

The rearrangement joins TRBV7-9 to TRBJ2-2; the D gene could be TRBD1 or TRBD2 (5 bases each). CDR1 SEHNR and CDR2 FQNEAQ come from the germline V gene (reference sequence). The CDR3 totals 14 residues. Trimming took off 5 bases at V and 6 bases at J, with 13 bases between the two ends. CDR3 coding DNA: TGTGCCAGCAGCCCTTTGAGGGGATCCGGGGAGCTGTTTTTT. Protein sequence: CASSPLRGSGELFF.

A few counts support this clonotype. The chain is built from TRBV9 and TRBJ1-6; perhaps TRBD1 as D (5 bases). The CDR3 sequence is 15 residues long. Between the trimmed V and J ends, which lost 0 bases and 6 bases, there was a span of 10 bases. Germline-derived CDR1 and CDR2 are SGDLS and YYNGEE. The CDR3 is CASSVGGGLNSPLHF. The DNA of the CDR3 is TGTGCCAGCAGCGTAGGGGGGGGACTTAATTCACCCCTCCACTTT. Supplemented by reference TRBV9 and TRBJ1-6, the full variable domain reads DSGVTQTPKHLITATGQRVTLRCSPRSGDLSVYWYQQSLDQGLQFLIQYYNGEERAKGNILERFSAQQFPDLHSELNLSSLELGDSALYFCASSVGGGLNSPLHFGNGTRLTVT.

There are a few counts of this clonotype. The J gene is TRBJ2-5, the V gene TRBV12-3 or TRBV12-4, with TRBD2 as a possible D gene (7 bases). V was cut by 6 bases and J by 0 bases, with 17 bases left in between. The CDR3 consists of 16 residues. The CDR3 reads CASRRVGGGYQETQYF. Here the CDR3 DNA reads TGTGCCAGCAGGCGGGTAGGGGGGGGGTACCAAGAGACCCAGTACTTC.

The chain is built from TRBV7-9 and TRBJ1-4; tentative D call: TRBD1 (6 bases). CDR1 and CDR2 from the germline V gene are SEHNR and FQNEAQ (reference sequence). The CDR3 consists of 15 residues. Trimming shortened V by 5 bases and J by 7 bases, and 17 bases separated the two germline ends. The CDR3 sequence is CASSPGQNLGEKLFF. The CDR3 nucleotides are TGTGCCAGCAGCCCAGGACAGAATCTAGGTGAAAAACTGTTTTTT.

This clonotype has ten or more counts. CDR3 bases: TGTGCCAGCAGCCCGATGACTAGCGGGAAATCCTACGAGCAGTACTTC. This codes for CASSPMTSGKSYEQYF. This rearrangement joins TRBV7-2 to TRBJ2-7, with 11 bases lining up with TRBD2. Germline V lookup: CDR1 SGHTA, CDR2 FQGNSA. Trimming at V came to 5 bases and at J to 1 base, leaving 7 bases not matched to a gene. The CDR3 is 16 residues long. Based on the CDR3 plus reference TRBV7-2 and TRBJ2-7, the full variable domain is GAGVSQSPSNKVTEKGKDVELRCDPISGHTALYWYRQSLGQGLEFLIYFQGNSAPDKSGLPSDRFSAERTGGSVSTLTIQRTQQEDSAVYLCASSPMTSGKSYEQYFGPGTRLTVT.

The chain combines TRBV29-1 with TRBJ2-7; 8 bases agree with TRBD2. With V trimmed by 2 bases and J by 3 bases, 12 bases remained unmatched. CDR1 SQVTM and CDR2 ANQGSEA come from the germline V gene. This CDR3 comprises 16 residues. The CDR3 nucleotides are TGCAGCGTTGAATCTCTAGGGAGCGGGGGACTCTACGAGCAGTACTTC. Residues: CSVESLGSGGLYEQYF.

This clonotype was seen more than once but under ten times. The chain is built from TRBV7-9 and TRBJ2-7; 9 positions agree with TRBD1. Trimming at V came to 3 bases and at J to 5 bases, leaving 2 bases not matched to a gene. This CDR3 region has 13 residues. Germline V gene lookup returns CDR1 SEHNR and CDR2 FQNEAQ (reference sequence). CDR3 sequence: CASSFTGGNEQYF. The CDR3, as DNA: TGTGCCAGCAGCTTCACAGGGGGCAACGAGCAGTACTTC.

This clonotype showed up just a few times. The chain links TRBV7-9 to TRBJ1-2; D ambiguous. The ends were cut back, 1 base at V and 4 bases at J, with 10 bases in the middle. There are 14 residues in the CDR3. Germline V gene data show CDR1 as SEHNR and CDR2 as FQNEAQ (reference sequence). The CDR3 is CASSLDGVGYGYTF. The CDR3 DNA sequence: TGTGCCAGCAGCTTAGACGGGGTAGGCTATGGCTACACCTTC.

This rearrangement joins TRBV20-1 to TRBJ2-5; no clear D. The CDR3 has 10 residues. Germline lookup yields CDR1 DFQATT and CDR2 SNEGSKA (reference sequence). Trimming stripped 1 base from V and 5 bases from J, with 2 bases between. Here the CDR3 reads CSARGETQYF. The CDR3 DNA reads TGCAGTGCTAGAGGGGAGACCCAGTACTTC.

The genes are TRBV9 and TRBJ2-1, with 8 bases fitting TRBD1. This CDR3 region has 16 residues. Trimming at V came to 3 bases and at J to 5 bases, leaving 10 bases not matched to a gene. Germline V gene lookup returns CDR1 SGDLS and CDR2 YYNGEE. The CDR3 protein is CASSGAGRGHHNEQFF. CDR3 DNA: TGTGCCAGCAGCGGCGCGGGCAGGGGGCATCACAATGAGCAGTTCTTC.

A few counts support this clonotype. Here the CDR3 DNA reads TGTGCCAGCAGCATGGGGGGTTTAGGGGGAACAAACGAGCAGTACTTC. The encoded protein is CASSMGGLGGTNEQYF. This sequence joins TRBV12-3 or TRBV12-4 and TRBJ2-7; D tentatively fits TRBD1 or TRBD2 (6 bases each). There are 16 residues in the CDR3. V gave up 6 bases and J gave up 5 bases, with 23 bases separating them.

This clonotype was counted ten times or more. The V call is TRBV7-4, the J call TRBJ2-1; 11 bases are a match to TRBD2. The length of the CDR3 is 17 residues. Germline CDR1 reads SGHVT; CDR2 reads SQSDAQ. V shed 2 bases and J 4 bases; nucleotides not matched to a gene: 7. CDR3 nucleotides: TGTGCCAGCAGCTTAATCTCGGGACTAGCGGTTTACAATGAGCAGTTCTTC. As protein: CASSLISGLAVYNEQFF.

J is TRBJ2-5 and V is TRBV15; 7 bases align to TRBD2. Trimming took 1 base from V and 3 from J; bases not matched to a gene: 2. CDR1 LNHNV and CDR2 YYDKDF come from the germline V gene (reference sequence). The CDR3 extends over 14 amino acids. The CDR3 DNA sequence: TGTGCCACCAGCAGAGTTGGGAGGGAAGAGACCCAGTACTTC. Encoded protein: CATSRVGREETQYF. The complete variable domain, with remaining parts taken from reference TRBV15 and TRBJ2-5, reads DAMVIQNPRYQVTQFGKPVTLSCSQTLNHNVMYWYQQKSSQAPKLLFHYYDKDFNNEADTPDNFQSRRPNTSFCFLDIRSPGLGDTAMYLCATSRVGREETQYFGPGTRLLVL.

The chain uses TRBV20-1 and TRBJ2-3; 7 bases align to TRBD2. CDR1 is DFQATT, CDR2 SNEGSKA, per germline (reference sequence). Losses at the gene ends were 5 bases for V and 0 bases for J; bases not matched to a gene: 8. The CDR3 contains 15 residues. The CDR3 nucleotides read TGCAGTGCTTGGGGAGCGGGAATAAGCACAGATACGCAGTATTTT. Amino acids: CSAWGAGISTDTQYF.

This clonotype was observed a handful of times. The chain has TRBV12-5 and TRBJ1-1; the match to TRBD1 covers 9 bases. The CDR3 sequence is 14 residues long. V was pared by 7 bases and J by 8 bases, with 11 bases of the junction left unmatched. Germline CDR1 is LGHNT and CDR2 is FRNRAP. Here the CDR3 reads CASAHPRQGEEAFF. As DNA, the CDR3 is TGTGCTAGTGCACACCCCCGACAGGGGGAAGAAGCTTTCTTT.

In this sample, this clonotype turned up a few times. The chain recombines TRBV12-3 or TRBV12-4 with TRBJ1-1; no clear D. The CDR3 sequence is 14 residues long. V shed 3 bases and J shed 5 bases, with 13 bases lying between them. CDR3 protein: CASSFSGIGTEAFF. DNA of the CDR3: TGTGCCAGCAGTTTTTCCGGGATTGGTACTGAAGCTTTCTTT.

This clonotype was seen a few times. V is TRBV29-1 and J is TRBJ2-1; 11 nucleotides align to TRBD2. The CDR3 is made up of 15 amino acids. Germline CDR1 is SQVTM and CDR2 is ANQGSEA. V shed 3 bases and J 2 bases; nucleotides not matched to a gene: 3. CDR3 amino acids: CSVEGLAATYNEQFF. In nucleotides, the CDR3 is TGCAGCGTTGAGGGACTAGCGGCCACCTACAATGAGCAGTTCTTC.

The CDR3 DNA reads TGCAGCGTTGAAGATCCCTCGGTCGGCGAGCAGTACTTC. Translated, it gives CSVEDPSVGEQYF. This chain connects TRBV29-1 to TRBJ2-7, with unresolved D. V lost 0 bases to trimming and J lost 6 bases, with 12 bases between them. Germline V gene lookup returns CDR1 SQVTM and CDR2 ANQGSEA. This CDR3 spans 13 amino acids.

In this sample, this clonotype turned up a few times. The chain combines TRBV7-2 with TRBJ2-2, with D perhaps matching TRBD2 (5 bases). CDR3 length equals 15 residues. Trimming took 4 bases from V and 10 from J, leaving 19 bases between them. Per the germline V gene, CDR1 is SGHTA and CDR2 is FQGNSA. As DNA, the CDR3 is TGTGCCAGCAGCTCCCTGGGGTTCCGGGAAAAGGAGCTGTTTTTT. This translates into CASSSLGFREKELFF.

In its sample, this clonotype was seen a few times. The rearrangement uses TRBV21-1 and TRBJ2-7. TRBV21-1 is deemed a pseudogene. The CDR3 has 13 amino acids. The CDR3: CASSKGRSYEQYF. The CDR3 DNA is TGTGCCAGCAGCAAAGGGCGGTCCTACGAGCAGTACTTC.

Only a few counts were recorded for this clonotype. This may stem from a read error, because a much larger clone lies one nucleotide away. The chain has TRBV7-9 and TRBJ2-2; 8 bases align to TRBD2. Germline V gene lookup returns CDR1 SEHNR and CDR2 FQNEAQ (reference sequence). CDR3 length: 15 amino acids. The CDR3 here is CASTLAGSNTGELFF. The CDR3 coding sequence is TGTGCCAGCACCTTAGCGGGGTCGAACACCGGGGAGCTGTTTTTT.

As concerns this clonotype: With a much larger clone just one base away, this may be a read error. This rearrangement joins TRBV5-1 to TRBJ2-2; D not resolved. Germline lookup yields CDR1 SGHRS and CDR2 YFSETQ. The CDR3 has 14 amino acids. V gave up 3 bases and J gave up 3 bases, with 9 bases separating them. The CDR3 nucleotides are TGCGCCAGCAGCTCGGTTAGGGACACCGGGGAGCTGTTTTTT. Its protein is CASSSVRDTGELFF. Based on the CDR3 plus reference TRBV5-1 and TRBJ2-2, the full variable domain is KAGVTQTPRYLIKTRGQQVTLSCSPISGHRSVSWYQQTPGQGLQFLFEYFSETQRNKGNFPGRFSGRQFSNSRSEMNVSTLELGDSALYLCASSSVRDTGELFFGEGSRLTVL.

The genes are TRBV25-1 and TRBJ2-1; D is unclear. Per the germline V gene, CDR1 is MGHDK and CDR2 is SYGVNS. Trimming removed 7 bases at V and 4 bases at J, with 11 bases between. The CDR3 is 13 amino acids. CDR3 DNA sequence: TGTGCCAGCAACCCGACATCGTACAATGAGCAGTTCTTC. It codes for CASNPTSYNEQFF.

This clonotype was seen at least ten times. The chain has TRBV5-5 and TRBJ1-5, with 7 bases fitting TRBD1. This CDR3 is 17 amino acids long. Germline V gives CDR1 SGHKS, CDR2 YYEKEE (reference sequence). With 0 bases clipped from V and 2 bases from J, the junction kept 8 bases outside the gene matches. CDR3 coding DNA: TGTGCCAGCAGCTTGGGGCTAGCCGGGACAGGCAATCAGCCCCAGCATTTT. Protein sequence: CASSLGLAGTGNQPQHF.

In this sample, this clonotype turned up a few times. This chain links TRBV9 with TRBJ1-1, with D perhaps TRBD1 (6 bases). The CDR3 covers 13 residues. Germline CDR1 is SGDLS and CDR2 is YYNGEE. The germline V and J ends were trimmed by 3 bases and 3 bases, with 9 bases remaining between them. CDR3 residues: CASSARQDTEAFF. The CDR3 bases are TGTGCCAGCAGCGCCAGACAGGACACTGAAGCTTTCTTT.

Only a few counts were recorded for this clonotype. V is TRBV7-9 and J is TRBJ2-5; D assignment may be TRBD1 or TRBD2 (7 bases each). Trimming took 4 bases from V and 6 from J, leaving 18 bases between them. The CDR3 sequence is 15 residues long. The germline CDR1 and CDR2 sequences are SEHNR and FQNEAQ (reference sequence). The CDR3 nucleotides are TGTGCCAGCAGCTCTGGGAGGGGGCGCGTTAAGACCCAGTACTTC. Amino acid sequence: CASSSGRGRVKTQYF.

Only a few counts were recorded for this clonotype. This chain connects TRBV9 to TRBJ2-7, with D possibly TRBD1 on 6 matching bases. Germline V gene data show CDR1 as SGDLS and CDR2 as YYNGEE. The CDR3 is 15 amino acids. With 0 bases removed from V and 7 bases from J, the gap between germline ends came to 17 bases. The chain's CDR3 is CASSVGGGTLREQYF. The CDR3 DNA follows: TGTGCCAGCAGCGTAGGAGGGGGAACCTTACGAGAGCAGTACTTC.

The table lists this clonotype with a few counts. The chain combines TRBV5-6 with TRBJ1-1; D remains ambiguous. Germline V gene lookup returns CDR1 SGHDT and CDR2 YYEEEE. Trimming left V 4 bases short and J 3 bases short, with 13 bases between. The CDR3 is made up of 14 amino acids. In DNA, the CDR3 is TGTGCCAGCAGCCCTTACGCAGGTCACACTGAAGCTTTCTTT. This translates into CASSPYAGHTEAFF.

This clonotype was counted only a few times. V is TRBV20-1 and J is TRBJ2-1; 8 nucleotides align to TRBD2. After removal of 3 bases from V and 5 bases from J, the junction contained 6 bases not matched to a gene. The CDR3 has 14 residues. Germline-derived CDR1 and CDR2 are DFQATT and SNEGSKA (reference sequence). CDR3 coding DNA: TGCAGTGCTAGCGCGGGGGGCTTCGACAATGAGCAGTTCTTC. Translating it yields CSASAGGFDNEQFF.

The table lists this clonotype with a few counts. CDR3 protein: CSAREVGTGNTEAFF. The CDR3 DNA reads as TGCAGTGCTAGAGAGGTCGGGACAGGGAACACTGAAGCTTTCTTT. This sequence joins TRBV20-1 and TRBJ1-1, with 8 bases lining up with TRBD1. CDR3 length: 15 amino acids. V lost 0 bases and J lost 1; bases outside the gene matches: 4. Germline-derived CDR1 and CDR2 are DFQATT and SNEGSKA (reference sequence).

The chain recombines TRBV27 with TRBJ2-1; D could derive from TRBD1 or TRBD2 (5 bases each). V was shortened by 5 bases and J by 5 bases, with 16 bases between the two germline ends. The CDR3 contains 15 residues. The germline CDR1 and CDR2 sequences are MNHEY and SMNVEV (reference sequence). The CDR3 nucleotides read TGTGCCAGCAGTATTAGCTTGGGGACCAACAATGAGCAGTTCTTC. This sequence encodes CASSISLGTNNEQFF.